This T cell receptor beta chain comes out of a study of T cells after yellow fever vaccination (dated by TCRdb to about 2019). Looking at the study overall: The SMART-Seq v4 Ultra Low Input RNA kit was used to prepare libraries from fractions with low cell numbers. To follow T-cell clones before and after both primary and booster YFV17D yellow fever vaccination, bulk TCR alpha and beta repertoires underwent longitudinal sequencing. The cohort comprised two healthy male donors, one aged 18 to 30 and one aged 30 to 39 years. Blood was drawn at multiple timepoints before and after primary and secondary immunization, with bulk PBMC replicates and cell subsets isolated. Overall study outcomes, separate from this receptor: FACS-sorted repertoires could contain abundant contaminating clonotypes from the bulk population, so computational filtering was required. Most clones expanded after primary vaccination were re-detected after the booster (almost 98% of CD4 and 80% to 90% of CD8), suggesting broad memory maintenance. The study included only two donors, which limits how far the findings can be generalized. A small share of clonotypes occurred in both CD4 and CD8 compartments, likely arising from convergent recombination. The secondary T-cell response was found to be weaker but faster than the primary response, with a peak reached on day 5 rather than on day 15.

As regards this clonotype: Its antigen target is currently unknown. No base quality information exists; no much larger clone differs at one position.

TCR cDNA was synthesized by 5'RACE template switching, through which a universal primer site and unique molecular identifiers were introduced. Priming for cDNA synthesis came from both the TCR alpha and TCR beta constant segments. Two PCR steps were used to amplify libraries, with sample barcodes and sequencing adapters being added in the second step. Sequencing of libraries was performed on Illumina HiSeq 2500 (2x100 bp) or NovaSeq (2x150 bp). The authors' analysis ran thus. MIGEC was used to demultiplex reads and collapse the reads into UMI consensus sequences, and MiXCR was used for V(D)J alignment. Vaccine-responding clonotypes were identified with edgeR using replicate PBMC samples, with FDR below 0.01 and a log2 fold change above 5 up to day 15 being required. CD4 or CD8 identity was assigned to each bulk clonotype according to whether the clonotype was present at higher abundance in the sequenced CD4 repertoire or the sequenced CD8 repertoire. The public reads were reanalyzed by TCRdb: fastp trimming at Q25, MiXCR alignment, in-frame beta chains only. Every distinct CDR3 protein forms one entry, paired with its most common genes and DNA. None of the V and J calls come from the authors' own analysis; TCRdb made them. The sample records 230,000 or so distinct CDR3 sequences, 6.7% of which are singletons. The ten largest clonotypes hold 1% to 1.2% of the sample.

What this sample's treatment or condition label stands for: live attenuated yellow fever vaccine strain. A standard Ficoll-Paque protocol was used to isolate PBMCs from peripheral blood. Dynabeads CD4 and CD8 positive selection kits were used to isolate CD4 and CD8 T-cell fractions. TriZol was used to extract RNA from bulk PBMCs, CD4 and CD8 fractions, and dextramer-positive and dextramer-negative fractions. Sequencing was performed on CD4+ T cells sorted from PBMCs, taken on the day of the yellow fever booster vaccination. The TCR originated in a young man who received the YFV17D yellow fever vaccine.

The CDR3 protein: CASSNSGAYEQYF. The nucleotide sequence reads as follows: TGTGCCAGCAGTAATAGCGGAGCCTACGAGCAGTACTTC. The sequence links TRBV7-8 to TRBJ2-7; the D gene is perhaps TRBD2, on 6 matching bases. CDR1 SGHVS and CDR2 FQNEAQ were looked up in the germline V gene. V was cut back by 6 bases and J by 2 bases, leaving a gap of 11 bases between them. From cysteine to phenylalanine, the CDR3 is 13 amino acids long. Of all the DNA, just the CDR3 is kept, 39 bases in frame from base 1.